The 9 T cell receptor beta chains in this list originate from one sample, sequenced in a study of shared clonotypes between healthy human individuals. The naive CD8 population came from CD45RO-negative cells selected for CCR7, without terminally differentiated effector memory CD45RA+ cells. Sequencing was performed with immunoSEQ multiplex PCR; in TCRdb, only in-frame clones are kept and a portion is missing. The sample consists of about 610,000 clones, 96% of them appearing once. Sequenced material: naive CD8+ T cells sorted from blood. These TCRs come from a woman aged 30 to 39 in good health.

The chain recombines TRBV11-3 with TRBJ2-1; perhaps TRBD2 as D (6 bases). This CDR3 region has 14 residues. Germline CDR1 is SGHNT and CDR2 is YENEEA. Trimming took 4 bases from V and 2 from J, leaving 9 bases between them. The CDR3 bases are TGTGCCAGCAGCTCCGCGGGGACCTACAATGAGCAGTTCTTC. It yields the protein CASSSAGTYNEQFF.

The chain recombines TRBV27 with TRBJ1-1; D is undetermined. The CDR3 sequence is 13 residues long. Per germline, CDR1 MNHEY and CDR2 SMNVEV (reference sequence). Trimming stripped 3 bases from V and 1 base from J, with 6 bases between. CDR3: CASSFKQNTEAFF. DNA of the CDR3: TGTGCCAGCAGTTTTAAACAGAACACTGAAGCTTTCTTT.

The chain links TRBV2 to TRBJ2-1; the match to TRBD2 covers 9 bases. Germline CDR1 and CDR2: SNHLY and FYNNEI. CDR3 size: 15 residues. V trimming: 7 bases; J trimming: 7 bases; junction bases outside the gene matches: 11. CDR3 sequence (DNA): TGTGCCAGCACCCCTGGGAGCGGGAGGTGGAATGAGCAGTTCTTC. Its protein product is CASTPGSGRWNEQFF.

This clone occurred a few times. The rearrangement links TRBV9 to TRBJ1-5, with D unresolved. V lost 0 bases and J 0 bases, leaving 10 bases between the germline ends. CDR1 and CDR2 (germline): SGDLS, YYNGEE. The CDR3 has 16 residues. This CDR3 is CASSVAGVISNQPQHF. In nucleotides, the CDR3 is TGTGCCAGCAGCGTAGCGGGAGTGATTAGCAATCAGCCCCAGCATTTT.

J is TRBJ1-5 and V is TRBV27, with 7 positions matching TRBD1. The CDR3 length is 14 residues. After removal of 6 bases from V and 3 bases from J, the junction contained 5 bases not matched to a gene. The germline gives CDR1 MNHEY, CDR2 SMNVEV (reference sequence). The CDR3 is CASRKGTDNQPQHF. The CDR3 bases are TGTGCCAGCAGAAAGGGGACAGACAATCAGCCCCAGCATTTT.

The CDR3 region has the DNA TGTGCCAGCAGCCAAGCTACAGGGGCAATGATAGACAATGAGCAGTTCTTC. It yields the protein CASSQATGAMIDNEQFF. The genes are TRBV4-2 and TRBJ2-1; TRBD1 matches 7 bases. CDR1 LGHNA and CDR2 YNFKEQ come from the germline V gene. CDR3 length: 17 residues. Unmatched junction bases numbered 11, after V lost 1 base and J lost 5 bases.

The V and J genes are TRBV28 and TRBJ2-7; maybe TRBD2 (5 bases). This CDR3 has 12 residues. The ends were cut back, 11 bases at V and 4 bases at J, with 15 bases in the middle. Germline lookup yields CDR1 MDHEN and CDR2 SYDVKM. The CDR3 DNA sequence: TGTGCCTCCGAGGGCAGGAGTTACGAGCAGTACTTC. Amino acids: CASEGRSYEQYF.

The rearrangement links TRBV14 to TRBJ2-1; D is ambiguous. CDR1 SGHDN and CDR2 FVKESK come from the germline V gene. Trimming cost V 4 bases and J 7 bases, with 11 bases left between them. The CDR3 has 13 residues. In nucleotides, the CDR3 is TGTGCCAGCAGCCCTTTTCCTGTTAATGAGCAGTTCTTC. It translates to CASSPFPVNEQFF.

This clone turned up a few times. The chain carries TRBV2 and TRBJ1-1; D is uncertain. Germline-derived CDR1 and CDR2 are SNHLY and FYNNEI. With 7 bases removed from V and 5 bases from J, the gap between germline ends came to 11 bases. The length of the CDR3 is 12 residues. CDR3 amino acids: CASTEGWTEAFF. For the CDR3, the DNA is TGTGCCAGCACGGAGGGATGGACTGAAGCTTTCTTT.